This TCR beta chain was obtained from a study of cytomegalovirus exposure and HLA in healthy donors. In this sample, this clone turned up a few times. Antigen: not known. The primer mix had 60 Vbeta and 13 Jbeta primers. Method: immunoSEQ multiplex PCR; TCRdb's copy keeps in-frame clones and lacks some. Of 100,000 to 150,000 clones in the sample, 55% to 75% were seen once. Whole-study results and caveats: Confirmation was obtained in vitro that a few CMV-associated chains are specific for CMV antigens. Common viral pathogens (according to a later analysis) appeared linked to several of the most significant clusters. HLA-A and HLA-B allele assignments for most subjects were reportedly predicted accurately using TCR beta sequences.

This clonotype originated in a man aged 30-40 years in good health and CMV-seropositive. The sample comprised PBMCs.

Here the CDR3 reads CASSPRASRGEQYF. The CDR3 nucleotides are TGTGCCAGCAGCCCCCGGGCATCCAGGGGCGAGCAGTACTTC. The chain employs TRBV7-9 and TRBJ2-7; tentatively, D is TRBD1 (6 bases). This CDR3 contains 14 residues. Germline CDR1 reads SEHNR; CDR2 reads FQNEAQ (reference sequence). V lost 5 bases, J lost 6 bases, and 17 bases lay in between.